The clone carrying this TCR beta chain was seen more than once but under ten times. This entry comes from a study of response to subunit inactivated influenza vaccine. Via MiXCR, TCRdb re-called the RT-PCR reads, giving one row per CDR3 protein. The sample lists about 500,000 distinct CDR3 sequences, 16% seen once, with approximately 3% in the top ten. The germline CDR1 and CDR2 sequences are SGHDT and YYEEEE. Trimming shortened V by 1 base and J by 5 bases, and 12 bases separated the two germline ends. The CDR3 contains 15 residues. The clonotype comes from a man aged 45 to 75 who received an inactivated influenza vaccine. Here the sequenced sample was CD4+ T cells sorted from PBMCs, taken 23 months after vaccination. The chain uses TRBV5-6 and TRBJ2-2; D uncertain. CDR3 DNA: TGTGCCAGCAGCTTGCAAACGGTTGGGACCGGGGAGCTGTTTTTT. Its protein product is CASSLQTVGTGELFF.